This TCR beta chain is from a study of blood T cell repertoires in COVID-19. As for the study in general: Sites across the United States, Italy and Spain contributed samples from acute and convalescent COVID-19.

The data were produced by immunoSEQ multiplex PCR, yet TCRdb's version contains in-frame clones alone and is incomplete. This table has some 340,000 clones, roughly nine tenths appearing once. Participants were aged about 18 to 89 years, lived in 20 to 30 US areas, and enrolled virtually. Grouping used clinical history reported by participants in a survey and questionnaire. Exposed participants came across a COVID-19 case within 2 weeks before study entry. The origin of this receptor is a woman aged 25 to 39 who had been exposed to COVID-19. Sequenced: PBMCs or T cells enriched from blood (not recorded which).

CDR3 sequence reads: CAIRDSSNYGYTF. CDR3 DNA: TGTGCCATCAGGGACTCGTCTAACTATGGCTACACCTTC. The gene calls are TRBV10-3 and TRBJ1-2; D gene ambiguous. The germline gives CDR1 ENHRY, CDR2 SYGVKD. V was shortened by 6 bases and J by 0 bases, with 8 bases between the two germline ends. The CDR3 covers 13 residues.